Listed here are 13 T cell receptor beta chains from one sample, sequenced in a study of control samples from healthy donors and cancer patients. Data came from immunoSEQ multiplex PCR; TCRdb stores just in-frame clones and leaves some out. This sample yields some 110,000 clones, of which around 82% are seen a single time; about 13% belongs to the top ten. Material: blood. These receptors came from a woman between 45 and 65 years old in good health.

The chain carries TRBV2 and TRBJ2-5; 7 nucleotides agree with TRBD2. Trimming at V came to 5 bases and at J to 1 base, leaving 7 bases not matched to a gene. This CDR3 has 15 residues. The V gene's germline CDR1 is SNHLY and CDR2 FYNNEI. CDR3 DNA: TGTGCCAGCAGTCTGGGGACTAACCCCCAAGAGACCCAGTACTTC. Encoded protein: CASSLGTNPQETQYF.

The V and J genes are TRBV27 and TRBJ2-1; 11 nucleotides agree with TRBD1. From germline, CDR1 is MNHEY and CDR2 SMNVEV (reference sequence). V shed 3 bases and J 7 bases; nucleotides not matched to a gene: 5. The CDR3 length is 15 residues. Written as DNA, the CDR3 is TGTGCCAGCAGTTTGGGACAGGGGGTAATAAATGAGCAGTTCTTC. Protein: CASSLGQGVINEQFF.

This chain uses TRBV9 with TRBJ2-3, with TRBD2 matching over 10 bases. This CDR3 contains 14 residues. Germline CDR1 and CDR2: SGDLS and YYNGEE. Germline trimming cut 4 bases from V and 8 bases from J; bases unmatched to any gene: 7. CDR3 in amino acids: CASSSGTSVGTQYF. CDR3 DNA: TGTGCCAGCAGCTCCGGGACTAGCGTAGGTACGCAGTATTTT.

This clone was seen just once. The CDR3 DNA follows: TGTGCCAGCAGTGCGGGGGCCTCTGGGGATACGCAGTATTTT. This codes for CASSAGASGDTQYF. The V gene is TRBV6-4, the J gene TRBJ2-3; D assignment may be TRBD1 or TRBD2 (6 bases each). This CDR3 is 14 amino acids long. The germline CDR1 and CDR2 sequences are MRHNA and SNTAGT. Between the trimmed V and J ends, which lost 4 bases and 6 bases, there was a span of 14 bases.

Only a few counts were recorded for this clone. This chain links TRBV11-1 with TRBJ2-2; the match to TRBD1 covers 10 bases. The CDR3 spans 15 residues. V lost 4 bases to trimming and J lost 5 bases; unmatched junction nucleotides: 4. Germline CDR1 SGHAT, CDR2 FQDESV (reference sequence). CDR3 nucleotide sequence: TGTGCCAGCAGCTCCCGGACAGGGGGAACCGGGGAGCTGTTTTTT. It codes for CASSSRTGGTGELFF.

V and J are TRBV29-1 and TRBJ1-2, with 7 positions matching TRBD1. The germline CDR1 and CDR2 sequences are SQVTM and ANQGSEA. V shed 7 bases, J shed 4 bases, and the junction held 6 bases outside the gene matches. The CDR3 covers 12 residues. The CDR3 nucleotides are TGCAGCGGCACAGGGGCGGCCTATGGCTACACCTTC. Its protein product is CSGTGAAYGYTF.

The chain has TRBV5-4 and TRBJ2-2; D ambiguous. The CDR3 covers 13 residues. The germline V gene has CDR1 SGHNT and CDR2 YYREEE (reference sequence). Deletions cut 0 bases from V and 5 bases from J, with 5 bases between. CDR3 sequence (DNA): TGTGCCAGCAGCTTGGTTGGGACCGGGGAGCTGTTTTTT. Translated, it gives CASSLVGTGELFF.

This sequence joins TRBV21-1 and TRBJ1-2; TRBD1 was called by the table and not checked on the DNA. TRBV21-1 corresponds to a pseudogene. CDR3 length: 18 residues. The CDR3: CASSKGGQRSCPLYGYTF. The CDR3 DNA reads TGTGCCAGCAGCAAAGGGGGACAGAGATCTTGTCCGTTATATGGCTACACCTTC.

CDR3 in amino acids: CASSPLGTEAFF. CDR3 coding DNA: TGTGCCAGCTCACCTCTGGGGACTGAAGCTTTCTTT. The chain couples TRBV18 to TRBJ1-1; no clear D. Germline lookup yields CDR1 KGHSH and CDR2 LQKENI. V lost 3 bases and J lost 5, with 7 bases in between. The CDR3 extends over 12 amino acids.

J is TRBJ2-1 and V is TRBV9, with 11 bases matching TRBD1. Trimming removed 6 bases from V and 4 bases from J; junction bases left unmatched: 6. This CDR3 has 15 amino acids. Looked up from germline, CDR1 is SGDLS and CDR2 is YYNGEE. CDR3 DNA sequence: TGTGCCAGCACTTCAGGGACAGGGGGGTACAATGAGCAGTTCTTC. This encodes CASTSGTGGYNEQFF.

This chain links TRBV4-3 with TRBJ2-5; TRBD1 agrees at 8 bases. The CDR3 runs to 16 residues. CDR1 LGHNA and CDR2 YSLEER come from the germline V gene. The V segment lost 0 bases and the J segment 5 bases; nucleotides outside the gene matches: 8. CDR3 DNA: TGCGCCAGCAGCCAAGAGTGGCAGGGGGCCCGGGAGACCCAGTACTTC. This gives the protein CASSQEWQGARETQYF.

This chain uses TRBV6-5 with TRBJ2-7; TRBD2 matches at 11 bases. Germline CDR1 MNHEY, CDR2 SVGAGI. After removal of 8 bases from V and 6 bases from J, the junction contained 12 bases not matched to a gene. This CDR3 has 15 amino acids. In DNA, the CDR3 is TGTGCCAGCTCCACGAGACTAGCGGGAAACGTCGAGCAGTACTTC. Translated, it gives CASSTRLAGNVEQYF.

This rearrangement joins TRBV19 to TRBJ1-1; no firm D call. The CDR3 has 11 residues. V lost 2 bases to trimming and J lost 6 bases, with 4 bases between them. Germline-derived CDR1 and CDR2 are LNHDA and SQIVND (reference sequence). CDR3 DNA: TGTGCCAGTAGTATATCAGCTGAAGCTTTCTTT. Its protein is CASSISAEAFF.